Presented here are 8 T cell receptor beta chains from one specimen sequenced in a study of blood T cell repertoires in COVID-19. Data came from immunoSEQ multiplex PCR; TCRdb stores just in-frame clones and leaves some out. The data show more than 100,000 clones, 85% to 90% seen once. Sequences were obtained from peripheral blood. The receptors come from a woman in her sixties or seventies with acute or convalescent COVID-19.

The chain links TRBV7-9 to TRBJ1-2; D perhaps matches TRBD1 (6 bases). Trimming stripped 3 bases from V and 4 bases from J, with 15 bases between. The CDR3 consists of 15 residues. Germline CDR1 is SEHNR and CDR2 is FQNEAQ (reference sequence). The CDR3 spells CASSFVSTGTYGYTF. In nucleotides, the CDR3 is TGTGCCAGCAGCTTCGTATCCACAGGGACCTATGGCTACACCTTC.

The chain uses TRBV5-1 and TRBJ1-6; D gene uncertain. Germline loops: CDR1 SGHRS, CDR2 YFSETQ. Trimming stripped 2 bases from V and 10 bases from J, with 10 bases between. This CDR3 contains 13 residues. DNA of the CDR3: TGCGCCAGCAGCTTTACAGAGGGCTCACCCCTCCACTTT. Its protein is CASSFTEGSPLHF.

This chain joins TRBV27 and TRBJ1-4; D perhaps matches TRBD1 (5 bases). This CDR3 has 15 amino acids. Looked up from germline, CDR1 is MNHEY and CDR2 is SMNVEV (reference sequence). The V end was cut by 6 bases, the J end by 8 bases, with 19 bases between. The CDR3 here is CASRPRDFGREKLFF. As DNA, the CDR3 is TGTGCCAGCAGACCGCGGGACTTTGGGAGGGAAAAACTGTTTTTT.

The chain combines TRBV4-2 with TRBJ2-7, with 7 bases fitting TRBD1. V was pared by 4 bases and J by 5 bases, with 8 bases of the junction left unmatched. In germline, CDR1 is LGHNA, CDR2 YNFKEQ. The CDR3 is 14 residues long. The CDR3 loop is CASSPKTGVNEQYF. CDR3 nucleotides: TGTGCCAGCAGCCCAAAAACAGGGGTCAACGAGCAGTACTTC.

The V and J genes are TRBV2 and TRBJ2-7; 12 nucleotides match TRBD2. The germline gives CDR1 SNHLY, CDR2 FYNNEI. This CDR3 contains 16 residues. V lost 6 bases, J lost 1 base, and 7 bases stayed unmatched. In nucleotides, the CDR3 is TGTGCCAGCAGACCTTTACTAGCGGGGGGTTCCTACGAGCAGTACTTC. It codes for CASRPLLAGGSYEQYF.

The rearrangement links TRBV11-1 to TRBJ1-5, with D possibly TRBD1 on 6 matching bases. Germline V gene lookup returns CDR1 SGHAT and CDR2 FQDESV (reference sequence). Trimming left V 6 bases short and J 4 bases short, with 13 bases between. The CDR3 runs 14 residues. CDR3: CASSLTGLNQPQHF. The CDR3 region has the DNA TGTGCCAGCAGTCTAACAGGGTTAAATCAGCCCCAGCATTTT.

This clone has just one count. The chain carries TRBV25-1 and TRBJ2-1; 9 nucleotides agree with TRBD2. This CDR3 is built from 14 residues. V lost 5 bases and J lost 7; bases outside the gene matches: 6. The germline V gene has CDR1 MGHDK and CDR2 SYGVNS. In DNA, the CDR3 is TGTGCCAGCAGTTCTAGCGGGGTAAGGAATGAGCAGTTCTTC. Translated: CASSSSGVRNEQFF.

The chain recombines TRBV25-1 with TRBJ2-2; 8 bases fit TRBD1. Germline assignment: CDR1 MGHDK and CDR2 SYGVNS. Trimming removed 8 bases from V and 2 bases from J; junction bases left unmatched: 7. The CDR3 is 15 amino acids. CDR3 DNA sequence: TGTGCCAGCCCGACAGGACAGGGAAACACCGGGGAGCTGTTTTTT. Amino acid sequence: CASPTGQGNTGELFF.